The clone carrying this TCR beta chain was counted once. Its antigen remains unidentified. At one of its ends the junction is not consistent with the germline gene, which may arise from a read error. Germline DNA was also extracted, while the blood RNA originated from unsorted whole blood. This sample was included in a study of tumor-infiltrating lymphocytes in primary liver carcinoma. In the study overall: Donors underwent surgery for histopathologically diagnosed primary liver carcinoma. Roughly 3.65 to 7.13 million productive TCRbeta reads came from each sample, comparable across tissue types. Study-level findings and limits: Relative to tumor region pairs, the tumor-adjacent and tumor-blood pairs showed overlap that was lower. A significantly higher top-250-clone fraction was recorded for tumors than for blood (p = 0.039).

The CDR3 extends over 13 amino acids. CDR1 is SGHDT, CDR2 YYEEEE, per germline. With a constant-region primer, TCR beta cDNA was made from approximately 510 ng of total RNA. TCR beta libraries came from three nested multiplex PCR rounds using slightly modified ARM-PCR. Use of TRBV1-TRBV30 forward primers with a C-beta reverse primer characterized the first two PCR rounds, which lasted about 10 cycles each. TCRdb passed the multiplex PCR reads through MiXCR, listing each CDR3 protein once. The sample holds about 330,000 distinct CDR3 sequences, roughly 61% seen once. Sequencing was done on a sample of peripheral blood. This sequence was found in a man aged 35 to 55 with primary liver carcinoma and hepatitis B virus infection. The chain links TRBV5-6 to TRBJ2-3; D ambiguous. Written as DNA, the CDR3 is TGTGCCAGCAGCCGGCCCCCAGAAGATATGCAGTATTTT. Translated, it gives CASSRPPEDMQYF.